The 20 T cell receptor beta chains below come from one sample, sequenced in a study of blood T cell repertoires in COVID-19. Only in-frame clones appear in the TCRdb table, and some are missing; sequencing was by immunoSEQ multiplex PCR. The repertoire includes around 77,000 clones, approximately 85% of them detected once, and 4% to 5.5% sits in the top ten. Sample: peripheral blood. The receptors stem from an elderly man with acute or convalescent COVID-19.

This clone was observed a single time. The V and J genes are TRBV18 and TRBJ1-5; D may be TRBD1 (5 bases). Per germline, CDR1 KGHSH and CDR2 LQKENI. V dropped 1 base and J dropped 3 bases, with 10 bases sitting between them. The CDR3 loop spans 15 amino acids. As DNA, the CDR3 is TGTGCCAGCTCACCACAAGGGGCAGTCAATCAGCCCCAGCATTTT. Protein product: CASSPQGAVNQPQHF.

The rearrangement joins TRBV11-2 to TRBJ1-4, with a possible D match to TRBD1 (6 bases). This CDR3 spans 16 amino acids. V shed 5 bases and J shed 7 bases, with 20 bases lying between them. Looked up from germline, CDR1 is SGHAT and CDR2 is FQNNGV. The CDR3 bases are TGTGCCAGCAGCCGAAACCTACAGGGAATCGGTGAAAAACTGTTTTTT. It specifies CASSRNLQGIGEKLFF. The complete variable domain, with remaining parts taken from reference TRBV11-2 and TRBJ1-4, reads EAGVAQSPRYKIIEKRQSVAFWCNPISGHATLYWYQQILGQGPKLLIQFQNNGVVDDSQLPKDRFSAERLKGVDSTLKIQPAKLEDSAVYLCASSRNLQGIGEKLFFGSGTQLSVL.

This sequence joins TRBV12-5 and TRBJ2-7; 8 bases align to TRBD2. The CDR3 length is 14 residues. The trim removed 7 bases at V and 0 bases at J, leaving 5 bases unmatched. Per the germline V gene, CDR1 is LGHNT and CDR2 is FRNRAP. In nucleotides, the CDR3 is TGTGCTAGTGCCAGGACTAGCAGCTCCTACGAGCAGTACTTC. Amino acids: CASARTSSSYEQYF.

The V and J genes are TRBV7-6 and TRBJ2-3; 12 bases are shared with TRBD2. Germline V CDR1 and CDR2: SGHVS, FNYEAQ. The CDR3 runs to 17 residues. V shed 0 bases, J shed 1 base, and the junction held 2 bases outside the gene matches. In nucleotides, the CDR3 is TGTGCCAGCAGCTTAGCGACTAGCGGGAGTCGCACAGATACGCAGTATTTT. Translation gives CASSLATSGSRTDTQYF.

The chain employs TRBV6-5 and TRBJ2-5, with D possibly TRBD2 on 6 matching bases. Deletions cut 6 bases from V and 2 bases from J, with 16 bases between. This CDR3 is 15 amino acids long. In germline, CDR1 is MNHEY, CDR2 SVGAGI. CDR3 nucleotide sequence: TGTGCCAGCAGGAAGGGACTCACCCGGCAAGAGACCCAGTACTTC. The encoded protein is CASRKGLTRQETQYF.

The chain uses TRBV6-5 and TRBJ1-6; 7 bases map to TRBD1. CDR3 size: 14 residues. V was pared by 9 bases and J by 3 bases, with 5 bases of the junction left unmatched. Germline V gene sequence: CDR1 MNHEY, CDR2 SVGAGI. CDR3 sequence: CASKNRGYNSPLHF. The DNA for the CDR3 is TGTGCCAGTAAGAACAGGGGCTATAATTCACCCCTCCACTTT.

The chain joins TRBV4-3 to TRBJ2-6; D is unclear. This CDR3 has 14 amino acids. The germline gives CDR1 LGHNA, CDR2 YSLEER. The V end lost 0 bases, the J end lost 4 bases, and 4 bases lay between the germline ends. DNA for the CDR3: TGCGCCAGCAGCCAAGATCGGGGGGCCAACGTCCTGACTTTC. It encodes CASSQDRGANVLTF.

This clone came up a few times. The genes are TRBV5-4 and TRBJ1-5; TRBD1 agrees at 8 bases. In germline, CDR1 is SGHNT, CDR2 YYREEE (reference sequence). The CDR3 loop spans 18 amino acids. Trimming removed 4 bases from V and 2 bases from J; junction bases left unmatched: 14. The CDR3 nucleotides read TGTGCCAGCAGCGCTGGGACAGGCTCCGGGGTAGGCAATCAGCCCCAGCATTTT. It translates to CASSAGTGSGVGNQPQHF.

V usage is TRBV11-1 and J usage is TRBJ1-2, with D possibly matching TRBD1 (6 bases). The V end lost 4 bases, the J end lost 8 bases, and 20 bases lay between the germline ends. The CDR3 is made up of 15 amino acids. Germline V gene sequence: CDR1 SGHAT, CDR2 FQDESV (reference sequence). The CDR3 loop reads CASSSTGTLFRGYTF. The CDR3 DNA reads as TGTGCCAGCAGCTCCACCGGGACATTATTCAGAGGCTACACCTTC.

The CDR3 loop reads CATDPGTGFTYEQYF. CDR3 nucleotide sequence: TGTGCCACGGATCCCGGGACAGGGTTTACGTACGAGCAGTACTTC. This chain joins TRBV28 and TRBJ2-7; 9 bases line up with TRBD1. Trimming at V came to 10 bases and at J to 4 bases, leaving 14 bases not matched to a gene. The CDR3 length is 15 residues. Germline V gene sequence: CDR1 MDHEN, CDR2 SYDVKM.

V gene TRBV11-3 combines with J gene TRBJ2-1; tentatively, D is TRBD2 (5 bases). The CDR3 totals 16 residues. Germline CDR1 and CDR2: SGHNT and YENEEA. The V and J ends lost 1 base and 9 bases respectively, with 19 bases between them. The CDR3 region is CASSLGGPFAGGEQFF. The CDR3, as DNA: TGTGCCAGCAGCTTAGGAGGGCCCTTCGCCGGAGGTGAGCAGTTCTTC.

The CDR3 loop is CASSDGSGSMDTQYF. The CDR3 DNA follows: TGTGCCAGCAGTGACGGAAGCGGGAGTATGGATACGCAGTATTTT. V gene TRBV6-4 combines with J gene TRBJ2-3; 8 bases match TRBD2. This CDR3 comprises 15 residues. The V gene end was trimmed by 2 bases and the J gene end by 6 bases; junction bases not matched to a gene: 7. Germline V gene sequence: CDR1 MRHNA, CDR2 SNTAGT.

The chain's CDR3 is CASSPSGGAGEQFF. CDR3 bases: TGTGCCAGCAGTCCTAGCGGGGGGGCCGGGGAGCAGTTCTTC. The chain has TRBV6-6 and TRBJ2-1, with 12 bases that match TRBD2. The germline gives CDR1 MNHNY, CDR2 SVGAGI (reference sequence). The CDR3 spans 14 residues. Trimming at V came to 5 bases and at J to 10 bases, leaving 6 bases not matched to a gene.

CDR3 loop: CASSQERMGQLNEKLFF. DNA for the CDR3: TGCGCCAGCAGCCAAGAAAGGATGGGACAGCTCAATGAAAAACTGTTTTTT. This rearrangement joins TRBV4-1 to TRBJ1-4, with 7 bases matching TRBD1. Germline values: CDR1 MGHRA, CDR2 YSYEKL. Trimming at V came to 0 bases and at J to 5 bases, leaving 9 bases not matched to a gene. The CDR3 spans 17 residues.

This clone was seen a handful of times. V is TRBV19 and J is TRBJ2-7, with 10 bases that match TRBD2. V was pared by 4 bases and J by 3 bases, with 6 bases of the junction left unmatched. The CDR3 length is 15 residues. The germline CDR1 and CDR2 sequences are LNHDA and SQIVND (reference sequence). The CDR3 spells CASSTGTSDFYEQYF. DNA for the CDR3: TGTGCCAGTAGTACCGGGACTAGCGATTTCTACGAGCAGTACTTC.

The chain has TRBV18 and TRBJ2-3; 8 bases map to TRBD2. Losses at the gene ends were 1 base for V and 2 bases for J; bases not matched to a gene: 2. The CDR3 has 15 residues. Germline V lookup: CDR1 KGHSH, CDR2 LQKENI. The CDR3 loop is CASSPLGLATDTQYF. CDR3 in DNA: TGTGCCAGCTCACCACTTGGACTAGCCACAGATACGCAGTATTTT.

The CDR3 loop reads CASSPPGQGAGEQYF. The CDR3 DNA is TGTGCCAGCAGTCCTCCGGGACAGGGGGCGGGGGAGCAGTACTTC. This chain joins TRBV28 and TRBJ2-7; 12 positions agree with TRBD1. The V gene end was trimmed by 5 bases and the J gene end by 7 bases; junction bases not matched to a gene: 9. Germline CDR1 MDHEN, CDR2 SYDVKM. The CDR3 has 15 residues.

The chain employs TRBV30 and TRBJ2-5, with 11 bases lining up with TRBD2. CDR3 length: 16 residues. Germline trimming cut 1 base from V and 2 bases from J; bases unmatched to any gene: 6. Germline CDR1 is GTSNPN and CDR2 is SVGIG (reference sequence). The CDR3 DNA reads TGTGCCTGGAGTGATGGACTAGCGGGCAATCAAGAGACCCAGTACTTC. This gives the protein CAWSDGLAGNQETQYF.

This chain connects TRBV19 to TRBJ2-1, with TRBD1 matching 9 bases. The CDR3 covers 15 residues. After removal of 5 bases from V and 8 bases from J, the junction contained 10 bases not matched to a gene. In germline, CDR1 is LNHDA, CDR2 SQIVND (reference sequence). The CDR3: CASSAYRGHRDEQFF. DNA for the CDR3: TGTGCCAGTAGTGCTTACAGGGGGCATAGGGATGAGCAGTTCTTC. The complete variable domain, with remaining parts taken from reference TRBV19 and TRBJ2-1, reads DGGITQSPKYLFRKEGQNVTLSCEQNLNHDAMYWYRQDPGQGLRLIYYSQIVNDFQKGDIAEGYSVSREKKESFPLTVTSAQKNPTAFYLCASSAYRGHRDEQFFGPGTRLTVL.

CDR3 protein: CSVDRGRQETQYF. In nucleotides, the CDR3 is TGCAGCGTTGACAGGGGGAGACAAGAGACCCAGTACTTC. The J gene is TRBJ2-5, the V gene TRBV29-1, with 7 bases matching TRBD1. The CDR3 has 13 amino acids. From germline, CDR1 is SQVTM and CDR2 ANQGSEA. V lost 3 bases and J lost 2; bases outside the gene matches: 3. The entire variable domain, with the rest obtained from reference TRBV29-1 and TRBJ2-5, is as follows: SAVISQKPSRDICQRGTSLTIQCQVDSQVTMMFWYRQQPGQSLTLIATANQGSEATYESGFVIDKFPISRPNLTFSTLTVSNMSPEDSSIYLCSVDRGRQETQYFGPGTRLLVL.